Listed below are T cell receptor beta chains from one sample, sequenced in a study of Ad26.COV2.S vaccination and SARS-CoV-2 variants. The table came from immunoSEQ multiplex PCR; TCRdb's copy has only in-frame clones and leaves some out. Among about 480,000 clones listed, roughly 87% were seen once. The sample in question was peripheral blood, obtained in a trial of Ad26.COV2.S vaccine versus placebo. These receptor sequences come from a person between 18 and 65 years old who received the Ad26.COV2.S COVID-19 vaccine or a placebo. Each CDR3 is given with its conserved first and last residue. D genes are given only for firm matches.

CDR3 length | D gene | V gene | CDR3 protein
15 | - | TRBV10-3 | CASTARAVMNTEAFF
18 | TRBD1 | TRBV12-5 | CASGLPGQGATGANVLTF
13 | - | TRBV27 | CASSYSSNQPQHF
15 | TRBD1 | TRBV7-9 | CASSPLTGADGELFF
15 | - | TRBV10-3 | CAIRDSSKYNSPLHF
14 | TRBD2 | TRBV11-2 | CASSTRESYNEQFF
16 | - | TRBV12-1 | CASSFVAGVIYNEQFF
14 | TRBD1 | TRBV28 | CASGAGTGNEKLFF
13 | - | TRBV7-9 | CASSLDHSPGYTF
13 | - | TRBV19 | CASSAGLMAEAFF
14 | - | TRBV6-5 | CASRLPGQAYEQYF
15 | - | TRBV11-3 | CASSFYSVSYNEQFF
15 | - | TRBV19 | CASSGGGLGNSPLHF
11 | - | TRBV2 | CASSEYEKLFF
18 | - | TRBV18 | CASSQFSGAVSSYNEQFF
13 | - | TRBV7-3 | CASSPSQSTEAFF
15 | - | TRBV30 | CAVHRGGYSGNTIYF
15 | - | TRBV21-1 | CASATTRRDYPEQYF